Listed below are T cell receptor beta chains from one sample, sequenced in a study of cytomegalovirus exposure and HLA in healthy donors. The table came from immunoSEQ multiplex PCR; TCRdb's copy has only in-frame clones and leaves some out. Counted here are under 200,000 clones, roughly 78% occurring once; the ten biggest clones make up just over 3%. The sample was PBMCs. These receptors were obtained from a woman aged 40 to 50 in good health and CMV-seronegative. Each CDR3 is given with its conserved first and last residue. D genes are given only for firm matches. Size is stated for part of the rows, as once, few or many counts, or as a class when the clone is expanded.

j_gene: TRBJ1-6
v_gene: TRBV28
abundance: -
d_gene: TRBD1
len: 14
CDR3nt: TGTGCCAGCAGTCAGGGGGGCGCGGATTCACCCCTCCACTTT
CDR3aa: CASSQGGADSPLHF

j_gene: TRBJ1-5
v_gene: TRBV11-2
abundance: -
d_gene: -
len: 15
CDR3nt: TGTGCCAGCAGCTTAAAGGGAGGGAACAATCAGCCCCAGCATTTT
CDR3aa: CASSLKGGNNQPQHF

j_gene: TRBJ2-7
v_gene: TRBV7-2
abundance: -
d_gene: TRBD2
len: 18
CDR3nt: TGTGCCAGCAGCCGAACCGGGACTAGCGGGGTCTACTCCTACGAGCAGTACTTC
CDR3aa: CASSRTGTSGVYSYEQYF

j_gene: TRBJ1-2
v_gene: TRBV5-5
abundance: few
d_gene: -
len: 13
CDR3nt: TGTGCCAGCAGCCCCGACAGGACCCTAGGCTACACCTTC
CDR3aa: CASSPDRTLGYTF

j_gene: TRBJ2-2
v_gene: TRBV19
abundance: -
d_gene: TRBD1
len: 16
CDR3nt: TGTGCCAGTAGTAAGGGACAGGGGGCTGGAACCGGGGAGCTGTTTTTT
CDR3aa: CASSKGQGAGTGELFF

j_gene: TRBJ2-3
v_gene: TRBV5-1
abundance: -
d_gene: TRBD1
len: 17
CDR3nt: TGCGCCAGCAGCCTCGGGACAGGGGCGGGCCGGGGAGATACGCAGTATTTT
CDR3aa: CASSLGTGAGRGDTQYF

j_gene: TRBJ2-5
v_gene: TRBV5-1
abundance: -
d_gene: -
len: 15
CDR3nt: TGCGCCAGCAGCTTGTTCGCGAGCACAGGGGAGACCCAGTACTTC
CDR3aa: CASSLFASTGETQYF

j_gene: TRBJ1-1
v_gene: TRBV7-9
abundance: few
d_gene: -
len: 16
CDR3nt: TGTGCCAGCATCCCAATACCGGGGGATACGAACACTGAAGCTTTCTTT
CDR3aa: CASIPIPGDTNTEAFF

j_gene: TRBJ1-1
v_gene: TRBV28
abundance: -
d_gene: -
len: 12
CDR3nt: TGTGCCAGCAGACGGGACACTGTTGAAGCTTTCTTT
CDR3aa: CASRRDTVEAFF

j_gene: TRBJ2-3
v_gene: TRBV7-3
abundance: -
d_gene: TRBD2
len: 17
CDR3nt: TGTGCCAGCAGCTTATGGGCTAGCGGGGGTAGCACAGATACGCAGTATTTT
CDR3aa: CASSLWASGGSTDTQYF

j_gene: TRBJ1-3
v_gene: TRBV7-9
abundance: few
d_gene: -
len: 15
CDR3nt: TGTGCCAGCAGCCCGAAAAGGAGGACTGGAAACACCATATATTTT
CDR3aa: CASSPKRRTGNTIYF

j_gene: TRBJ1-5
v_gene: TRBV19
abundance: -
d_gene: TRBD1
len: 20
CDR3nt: TGTGCCAGTAGTATCCAGTCTCCCAGAGGGGGACAGGGGGTTGGGCAGCCCCAGCATTTT
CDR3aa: CASSIQSPRGGQGVGQPQHF

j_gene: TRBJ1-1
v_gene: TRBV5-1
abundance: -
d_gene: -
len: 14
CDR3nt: TGCGCCAGCAGCTTGGAGGGACAGAACACTGAAGCTTTCTTT
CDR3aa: CASSLEGQNTEAFF

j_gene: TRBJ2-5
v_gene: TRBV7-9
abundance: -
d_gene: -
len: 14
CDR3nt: TGTGCCAGCAGCTCCCAGGGGCGCCAAGAGACCCAGTACTTC
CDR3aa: CASSSQGRQETQYF

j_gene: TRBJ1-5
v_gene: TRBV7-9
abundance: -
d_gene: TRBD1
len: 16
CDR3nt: TGTGCCAGCAGCCTGGGGACAGTTTATAGCAATCAGCCCCAGCATTTT
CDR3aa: CASSLGTVYSNQPQHF

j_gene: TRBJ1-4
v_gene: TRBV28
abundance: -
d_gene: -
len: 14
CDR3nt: TGTGCCAGCACCCAAAGGGGCATTCGTGAAAAACTGTTTTTT
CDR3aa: CASTQRGIREKLFF

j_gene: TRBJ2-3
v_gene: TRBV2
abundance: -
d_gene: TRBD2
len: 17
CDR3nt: TGTGCCAGCAGTCGCCTCGTAATAGCGGGGCGGACAGATACGCAGTATTTT
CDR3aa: CASSRLVIAGRTDTQYF

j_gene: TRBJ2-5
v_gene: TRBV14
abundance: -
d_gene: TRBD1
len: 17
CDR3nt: TGTGCCAGCAGCCACGTATCCGGGACAGGGGCCCAAGAGACCCAGTACTTC
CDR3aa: CASSHVSGTGAQETQYF

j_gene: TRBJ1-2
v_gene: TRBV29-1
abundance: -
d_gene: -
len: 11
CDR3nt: TGCAGCGTCCAGGGGCTCTATGGCTACACCTTC
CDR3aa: CSVQGLYGYTF

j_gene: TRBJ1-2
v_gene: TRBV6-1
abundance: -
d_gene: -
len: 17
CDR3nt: TGTGCCAGCAGTGAATGGGGCGCAAGCTTAAGTCTCTATGGCTACACCTTC
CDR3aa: CASSEWGASLSLYGYTF

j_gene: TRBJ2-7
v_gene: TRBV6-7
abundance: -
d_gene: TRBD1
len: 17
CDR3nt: TGTGCCAGCAGTTTCCCCTCCCCGGACAGGGTGTCCTACGAGCAGTACTTC
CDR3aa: CASSFPSPDRVSYEQYF

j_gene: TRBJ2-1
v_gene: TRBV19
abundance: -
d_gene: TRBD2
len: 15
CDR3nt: TGTGCCAGTAGCCCCGGGGGGTTAGACTACAATGAGCAGTTCTTC
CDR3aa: CASSPGGLDYNEQFF

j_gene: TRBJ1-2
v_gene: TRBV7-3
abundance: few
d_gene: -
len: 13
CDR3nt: TGTGCCAGCAGCTCTGTCAGGGGTAGCGGCTACACCTTC
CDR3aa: CASSSVRGSGYTF

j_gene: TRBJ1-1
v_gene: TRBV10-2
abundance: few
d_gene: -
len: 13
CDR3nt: TGCGCCAGCAGTGAATCCAGGAACACTGAAGCTTTCTTT
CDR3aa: CASSESRNTEAFF

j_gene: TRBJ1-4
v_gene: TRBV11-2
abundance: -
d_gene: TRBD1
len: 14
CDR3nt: TGTGCCAGCAGCTTCCAGGGGGCGAGTGAAAAACTGTTTTTT
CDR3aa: CASSFQGASEKLFF

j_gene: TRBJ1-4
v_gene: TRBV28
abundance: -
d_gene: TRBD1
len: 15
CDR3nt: TGTGCCAGCAGGCCAGGGGGGACAGGGCACGAAAAACTGTTTTTT
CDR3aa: CASRPGGTGHEKLFF

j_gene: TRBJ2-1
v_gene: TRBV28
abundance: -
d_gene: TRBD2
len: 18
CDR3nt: TGTGCCAGCACCACCCTAGCGGGGGGGCCCCGCTCCTACAATGAGCAGTTCTTC
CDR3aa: CASTTLAGGPRSYNEQFF

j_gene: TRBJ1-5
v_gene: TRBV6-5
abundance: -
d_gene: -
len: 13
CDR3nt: TGTGCCAGCCTCTTCCTACCCGGTCAGCCCCAGCATTTT
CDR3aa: CASLFLPGQPQHF

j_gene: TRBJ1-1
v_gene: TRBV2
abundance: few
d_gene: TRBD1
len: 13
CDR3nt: TGTGCCAGCGGGCAGGGGGAAGGCACTGAAGCTTTCTTT
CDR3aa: CASGQGEGTEAFF

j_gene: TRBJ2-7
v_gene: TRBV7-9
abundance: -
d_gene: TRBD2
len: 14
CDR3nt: TGTGCCAGCAGCTTAACTAGCGGGGTATACGAGCAGTACTTC
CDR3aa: CASSLTSGVYEQYF

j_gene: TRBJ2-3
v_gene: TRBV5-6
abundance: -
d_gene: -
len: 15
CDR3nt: TGTGCCAGCAGCTTGAGGTGGGCCTACACAGATACGCAGTATTTT
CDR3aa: CASSLRWAYTDTQYF

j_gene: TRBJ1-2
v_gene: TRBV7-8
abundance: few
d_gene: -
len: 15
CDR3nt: TGTGCCAGCAGCCCCGTAGGCGGAAACCCCTATGGCTACACCTTC
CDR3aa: CASSPVGGNPYGYTF

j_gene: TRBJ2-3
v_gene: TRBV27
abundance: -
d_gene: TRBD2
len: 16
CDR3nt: TGTGCCAGCAGTTTAGTGCGGGGGGCCAGCACAGATACGCAGTATTTT
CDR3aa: CASSLVRGASTDTQYF

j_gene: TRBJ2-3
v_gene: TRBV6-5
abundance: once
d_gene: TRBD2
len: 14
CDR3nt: TGTGCCAGCAGTTACTCGAGAGCGGGGGATCCGCAGTATTTT
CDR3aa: CASSYSRAGDPQYF

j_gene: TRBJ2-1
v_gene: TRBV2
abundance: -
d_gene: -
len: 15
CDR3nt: TGTGCCAGCAGTGAGACGGGACTGGCGTTGTATGAGCAGTTCTTC
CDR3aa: CASSETGLALYEQFF

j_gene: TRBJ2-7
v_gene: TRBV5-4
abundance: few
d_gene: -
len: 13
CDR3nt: TGTGCCAGCAGCTTGGGGACAGATTACGAGCAGTACTTC
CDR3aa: CASSLGTDYEQYF

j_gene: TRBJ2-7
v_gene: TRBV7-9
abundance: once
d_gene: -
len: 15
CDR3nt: TGTGCCAGCAGCTCCGCGGGGGCAGTATCCTACGAGCAGTACTTC
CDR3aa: CASSSAGAVSYEQYF

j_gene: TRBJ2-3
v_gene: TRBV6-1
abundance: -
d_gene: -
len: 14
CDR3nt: TGTGCCAGCAGGGACAGAACTAGCACAGATACGCAGTATTTT
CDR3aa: CASRDRTSTDTQYF

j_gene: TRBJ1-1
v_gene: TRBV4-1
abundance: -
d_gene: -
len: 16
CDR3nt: TGCGCCAGCAGCCAAGATTTGGGCCGCTTGAACACTGAAGCTTTCTTT
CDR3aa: CASSQDLGRLNTEAFF

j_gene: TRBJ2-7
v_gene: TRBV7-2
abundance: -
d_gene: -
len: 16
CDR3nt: TGTGCCAGCAGCTTAAAAGCAGATGCTAGCTCCTACGAGCAGTACTTC
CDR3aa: CASSLKADASSYEQYF

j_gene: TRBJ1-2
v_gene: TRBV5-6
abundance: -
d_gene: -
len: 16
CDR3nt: TGTGCCAGCAGCTTGCGACGAGGGGGAGCTAACTATGGCTACACCTTC
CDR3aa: CASSLRRGGANYGYTF

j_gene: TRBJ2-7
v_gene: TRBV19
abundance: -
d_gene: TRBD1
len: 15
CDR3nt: TGTGCCAGTAGTACTCCATCGACAGGGGGCTTCGAGCAGTACTTC
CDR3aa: CASSTPSTGGFEQYF

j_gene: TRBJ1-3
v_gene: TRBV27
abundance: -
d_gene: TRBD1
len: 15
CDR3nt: TGTGCCAGCAGTTGGGACAGGATCTCTGGAAACACCATATATTTT
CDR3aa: CASSWDRISGNTIYF

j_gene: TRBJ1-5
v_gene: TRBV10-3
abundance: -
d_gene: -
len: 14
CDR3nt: TGTGCCATCAGTGATGGGGCAGGCAATCAGCCCCAGCATTTT
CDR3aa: CAISDGAGNQPQHF

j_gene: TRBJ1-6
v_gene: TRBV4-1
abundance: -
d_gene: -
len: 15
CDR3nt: TGCGCCAGCAGCCAAGATCCAGTCAGGAATTCACCCCTCCACTTT
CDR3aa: CASSQDPVRNSPLHF

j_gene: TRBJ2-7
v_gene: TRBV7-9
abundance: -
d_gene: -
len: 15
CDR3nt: TGTGCCAGCAGCAAGGGGGTGTCACTGATCTACGAGCAGTACTTC
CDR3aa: CASSKGVSLIYEQYF

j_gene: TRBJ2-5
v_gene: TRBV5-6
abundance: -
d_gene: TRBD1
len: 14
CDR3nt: TGTGCCAGCAGCTCGCAGACAGGGGGGGAGACCCAGTACTTC
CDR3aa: CASSSQTGGETQYF

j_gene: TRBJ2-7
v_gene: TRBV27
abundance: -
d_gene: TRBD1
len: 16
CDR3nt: TGTGCCAGCAGTCGCACCCGGGACAGGGTGTCGGTCGAGCAGTACTTC
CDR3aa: CASSRTRDRVSVEQYF